One and the same sample provided the 14 T cell receptor beta chains below, sequenced in a study of blood T cell repertoires in COVID-19. The table came from immunoSEQ multiplex PCR; TCRdb's copy has only in-frame clones and leaves some out. This table has 150,000 or so clones, 75% to 85% appearing once. The sample consisted of PBMCs or T cells enriched from blood (not recorded which). These receptors all stem from a man in his forties or fifties who had recovered from COVID-19.

The J gene is TRBJ2-3, the V gene TRBV18; D is unclear. The CDR3 loop spans 16 amino acids. The V end was cut by 1 base, the J end by 0 bases, with 11 bases between. The germline CDR1 and CDR2 sequences are KGHSH and LQKENI. In DNA, the CDR3 is TGTGCCAGCTCACCACAGGAACTATCTAGCACAGATACGCAGTATTTT. It codes for CASSPQELSSTDTQYF.

This clone appeared a few times. This chain joins TRBV7-6 and TRBJ2-2, with a possible D match to TRBD2 (5 bases). Germline loops: CDR1 SGHVS, CDR2 FNYEAQ. Trimming stripped 0 bases from V and 8 bases from J, with 13 bases between. The CDR3 consists of 15 residues. The CDR3, as DNA: TGTGCCAGCAGCTTAGCTCGCGGGCCTGGGGGGGAGCTGTTTTTT. Encoded protein: CASSLARGPGGELFF.

The chain joins TRBV2 to TRBJ2-5; 12 nucleotides agree with TRBD2. This CDR3 comprises 15 residues. V gave up 5 bases and J gave up 5 bases; unmatched junction bases: 6. Germline V lookup: CDR1 SNHLY, CDR2 FYNNEI. CDR3: CASSPSGGASETQYF. The CDR3 DNA reads TGTGCCAGCAGTCCTAGCGGGGGGGCCTCGGAGACCCAGTACTTC. Full variable domain (rest looked up from reference TRBV2 and TRBJ2-5): EPEVTQTPSHQVTQMGQEVILRCVPISNHLYFYWYRQILGQKVEFLVSFYNNEISEKSEIFDDQFSVERPDGSNFTLKIRSTKLEDSAMYFCASSPSGGASETQYFGPGTRLLVL.

V gene TRBV6-4 combines with J gene TRBJ1-2; no clear D gene. V was trimmed by 11 bases and J by 4 bases, leaving 11 bases between them. This CDR3 has 11 amino acids. The germline V gene encodes CDR1 MRHNA and CDR2 SNTAGT. The CDR3 loop is CAPNQFYGYTF. For the CDR3, the DNA is TGTGCCCCCAATCAATTCTATGGCTACACCTTC.

This clone was seen many times. This rearrangement joins TRBV21-1 to TRBJ1-1. TRBV21-1 represents a pseudogene. This CDR3 has 12 residues. CDR3 protein: CASSKRGGGAFF. As DNA, the CDR3 is TGTGCCAGCAGCAAGCGGGGCGGCGGAGCTTTCTTT.

J is TRBJ2-1 and V is TRBV7-9; TRBD1 might be the D (6 bases). The CDR3 extends over 16 amino acids. V lost 5 bases, J lost 4 bases, and 18 bases lay in between. CDR1 SEHNR and CDR2 FQNEAQ come from the germline V gene (reference sequence). The CDR3 loop is CASSPPTGLTYNEQFF. The CDR3 DNA sequence: TGTGCCAGCAGCCCGCCGACAGGTTTGACTTACAATGAGCAGTTCTTC.

The chain recombines TRBV10-2 with TRBJ2-5; 8 bases align to TRBD2. Per the germline V gene, CDR1 is WSHSY and CDR2 is SAAADI. The CDR3 extends over 14 amino acids. The trim removed 10 bases at V and 5 bases at J, leaving 12 bases unmatched. CDR3 loop: CATRLAPDGETQYF. CDR3 sequence (DNA): TGCGCCACCCGACTAGCGCCCGATGGGGAGACCCAGTACTTC.

This chain joins TRBV27 and TRBJ2-7; unclear D gene. The CDR3 covers 10 residues. CDR1 is MNHEY and CDR2 is SMNVEV in the germline V gene (reference sequence). V shed 8 bases and J shed 6 bases, with 8 bases lying between them. CDR3 DNA: TGTGCCAGCCCTTCCCCCGAGCAGTACGTC. Amino acids: CASPSPEQYV.

The rearrangement joins TRBV5-1 to TRBJ2-3; TRBD2 aligns across 9 bases. The CDR3 has 15 amino acids. The ends lost 5 bases at V and 1 base at J; junction bases unmatched: 5. Germline CDR1 reads SGHRS; CDR2 reads YFSETQ. For the CDR3, the DNA is TGCGCCAGCAGTTCCCGGACTAGCGGCACAGATACGCAGTATTTT. It is translated as CASSSRTSGTDTQYF.

The chain combines TRBV7-2 with TRBJ2-1; perhaps TRBD2 as D (6 bases). Germline assignment: CDR1 SGHTA and CDR2 FQGNSA. The CDR3 has 17 residues. Between the trimmed V and J ends, which lost 6 bases and 4 bases, there was a span of 22 bases. The CDR3 DNA follows: TGTGCCAGCAGGAAACGCGGCGGGGTAGGGGATTACAATGAGCAGTTCTTC. The encoded protein is CASRKRGGVGDYNEQFF.

The chain uses TRBV27 and TRBJ2-5, with TRBD2 matching 8 bases. CDR1 MNHEY and CDR2 SMNVEV come from the germline V gene (reference sequence). The CDR3 is made up of 14 amino acids. V shed 6 bases, J shed 1 base, and the junction held 4 bases outside the gene matches. The DNA for the CDR3 is TGTGCCAGCAGAATAGCGGGGCCCCAAGAGACCCAGTACTTC. Protein product: CASRIAGPQETQYF.

The rearrangement uses TRBV6-1 and TRBJ1-6; 8 bases fit TRBD1. Germline-derived CDR1 and CDR2 are MNHNS and SASEGT. CDR3 length: 14 amino acids. V was pared by 3 bases and J by 10 bases, with 5 bases of the junction left unmatched. CDR3 loop: CASSDAQGASPLHF. In nucleotides, the CDR3 is TGTGCCAGCAGTGATGCGCAGGGGGCCTCACCCCTCCACTTT.

The rearrangement uses TRBV7-8 and TRBJ1-5, with D unclear. CDR3 length equals 15 residues. V was cut by 5 bases and J by 2 bases, with 13 bases left in between. Germline CDR1 SGHVS, CDR2 FQNEAQ. CDR3 protein: CASSPFGGGNQPQHF. CDR3 nucleotide sequence: TGTGCCAGCAGCCCCTTCGGCGGCGGCAATCAGCCCCAGCATTTT.

In DNA, the CDR3 is TGTGCCAGCTCCCGGGACAGGGTGAGCGAGCAGTACGTC. It is translated as CASSRDRVSEQYV. The chain is built from TRBV2 and TRBJ2-7; 9 bases are shared with TRBD1. This CDR3 is 13 amino acids long. With V trimmed by 8 bases and J by 6 bases, 8 bases remained unmatched. Germline V gene lookup returns CDR1 SNHLY and CDR2 FYNNEI.